Given below is one T cell receptor beta chain in context. Repertoires were generated with immunoSEQ multiplex PCR, while TCRdb's copy carries only in-frame clones and drops some. The sample contains 300,000 to 450,000 clones, approximately 90% of which appear only once. The entry originates in a study of blood T cell repertoires in COVID-19. The CDR3 contains 15 residues. The V segment lost 4 bases and the J segment 1 base; nucleotides outside the gene matches: 6. Germline V gene data show CDR1 as SGDLS and CDR2 as YYNGEE. Followed over time, Seattle patients had been enrolled while infection was active.

Sequencing was done on a sample of peripheral blood. This receptor was identified in a woman aged 55 to 70 with COVID-19, enrolled during active disease. V usage is TRBV9 and J usage is TRBJ1-2; 8 positions match TRBD1. As DNA, the CDR3 is TGTGCCAGCAGCTTGGACAGGGCAAATAACTATGGCTACACCTTC. Translated, it gives CASSLDRANNYGYTF.